This paragraph reports one T cell receptor (beta chain). By how much of the sample it makes up, this clone is medium-sized (0.01 to 0.1%). Its recognized antigen is unknown. No base quality information exists; no much larger clone differs at one position. TCRbeta CDR3 regions were amplified from genomic DNA by means of the immunoSEQ Assay, a bias-controlled multiplex PCR. Turning to the authors' computational methods: Within the assay, amplification of reference gene primers was used to estimate how many nucleated cells each sample contained. To quantify the absolute abundance of each unique TCRbeta CDR3 rearrangement, sequence reads were collapsed and filtered. Productive Simpson clonality was computed per sample as the square root of Simpson's diversity index over productive rearrangements. TCRdb took over this immuneACCESS table, retaining in-frame rearrangements with V and J assigned. Such tables are incomplete; in checked studies, under half of the missing clones stem from an unresolved V gene, and the remainder is unexplained. V and J calls and clone size are as listed in that table; D and trimming were resolved from the DNA. The sample records 200,000 or so clones, under 85% of which are singletons. The top ten clonotypes cover approximately 15% of the sample.

This record comes from a study of blood T cell repertoires in COVID-19 (TCRdb year 2020). At the level of the whole study: Collaborator samples came from the United States, Italy and Spain and covered acute and convalescent phases of COVID-19. The prospective study material was composed of cDNA or gDNA derived from T cells, B-cell-depleted T cells, or PBMCs. Subjects who had been exposed to COVID-19, were actively infected with it, or had recovered from it provided the deeply sampled blood TCRbeta repertoires that made up the dataset. The repertoires were made available in a free public database intended to serve as a resource for research on the immune response to SARS-CoV-2. Samples were obtained from the ongoing ImmuneRACE study (first 160 participants) and from over 1,000 subjects provided by 6 global collaborators. A de-identified subject ID, COVID-19 status, age in years and sex were almost always included in the sample metadata. HLA class I and class II types, where available, came from metadata supplied by the sample provider rather than from assay-based typing.

Collaborating institutions collected whole blood in K2EDTA tubes following their own protocols. Collaborator samples were shipped for TCRbeta analysis as frozen whole blood, isolated PBMCs, or DNA extracted from either sample type. According to the germline V gene (reference sequence), CDR1 reads SGHNT and CDR2 reads YYREEE. V is pared back by 5 bases and J by 6 bases, with 17 bases lying between the germline termini. The CDR3, from cysteine to phenylalanine, totals 14 residues. Only the CDR3 portion is preserved as DNA: 42 bases, with reading frame beginning at the first base. Results and caveats for the whole study, not just this receptor: How much clinical and demographic metadata was included differed by source and by participant, and the metadata was provided uncurated.

The sequence came from a man between 60 and 75 years old with active or convalescent COVID-19. The sample consisted of peripheral blood. The chain is made from TRBV5-4 and TRBJ1-1; TRBD1 is a weak D gene call, 6 bases matching. The CDR3 reads as follows: CASSSGTQFPEAFF. The DNA sequence is given as TGTGCCAGCAGTTCCGGGACACAGTTTCCTGAAGCTTTCTTT. The reference TRBV5-4 and TRBJ1-1 proteins fill in what lies around the CDR3, so the full variable domain reads ETGVTQSPTHLIKTRGQQVTLRCSSQSGHNTVSWYQQALGQGPQFIFQYYREEENGRGNFPPRFSGLQFPNYSSELNVNALELDDSALYLCASSSGTQFPEAFFGQGTRLTVV.